The clone carrying this T cell receptor (beta chain) was seen only once. Its antigen is not known. Germline V lookup: CDR1 LNHNV, CDR2 YYDKDF (reference sequence). CDR3 size: 12 residues. V gave up 5 bases and J gave up 4 bases, with 6 bases separating them. 5'RACE primed from the constant segment yielded TCR alpha and TCR beta cDNA libraries bearing sample barcodes and UMIs. Each CDR3 protein is one row after TCRdb ran MiXCR on the 5' RACE reads. The sample contains roughly 480,000 distinct CDR3 sequences, 25% of which appear only once. These data are taken from a study of T-cell memory formation after mild COVID-19. Findings of the study overall: Largely, contracting CD4+ clones fell within CM and EM, and contracting CD8+ clones within EMRA. While clones contracting from day 15 to 85 were balanced between CD4 and CD8, later expanders leaned CD4+.

The receptor was isolated from an adult woman who had mild COVID-19 (a few samples of this study predate the infection). Cell type and time point are not known. The rearrangement links TRBV15 to TRBJ1-5; no definite D call. Source material: PBMCs or a T cell subset sorted from them (not recorded which). The CDR3 is CATSASNQPQHF. The CDR3 nucleotides read TGTGCCACCAGCGCCAGTAATCAGCCCCAGCATTTT.